A selection of T cell receptor beta chains follows, all from one sample in a study of somatic mutations in cytotoxic T cells in rheumatoid arthritis. The repertoire was sequenced with immunoSEQ multiplex PCR; TCRdb's copy has only in-frame clones and lacks some. The sample has approximately 13,000 clones, approximately 69% seen once. The material sequenced was CD8+ T cells sorted from blood. These receptors were obtained from an older man in good health. Each CDR3 is given with its conserved first and last residue. A D gene is named only where the DNA matches it firmly. Rows give clone size only sometimes, using once, few, many, or a class for an expanded clone.

abundance | j_gene | v_gene | d_gene | CDR3aa
- | TRBJ2-1 | TRBV10-2 | TRBD1 | CASARDRGRWIYNEQFF
- | TRBJ1-3 | TRBV6-5 | - | CASSPQTSGNTIYF
few | TRBJ1-5 | TRBV4-1 | TRBD1 | CASSQTGVSNQPQHF
- | TRBJ1-4 | TRBV4-1 | - | CASSHVLDEKLFF
- | TRBJ1-6 | TRBV6-1 | - | CASSLETRNNSPLHF
- | TRBJ1-3 | TRBV9 | TRBD1 | CASSVEGTASDTIYF
- | TRBJ2-1 | TRBV4-2 | TRBD2 | CASSQVGLTSGENNEQFF
- | TRBJ2-1 | TRBV7-3 | - | CASSLLGLDEQFF
- | TRBJ2-5 | TRBV4-1 | TRBD2 | CASSFSGGGEETQYF
few | TRBJ1-1 | TRBV19 | - | CASNFGGANTEAFF
- | TRBJ2-3 | TRBV4-2 | - | CASSQVGARTDTQYF
few | TRBJ1-2 | TRBV27 | TRBD1 | CASSWTGGHGYTF
- | TRBJ2-1 | TRBV28 | - | CASRFWGRSYEQFF
few | TRBJ2-3 | TRBV11-2 | - | CASSLEWPGEYLTDTQYF
- | TRBJ2-7 | TRBV5-5 | - | CASSLAGRSYYEQYF
once | TRBJ2-7 | TRBV4-1 | TRBD1 | CASSQERGRPYEQYF
- | TRBJ2-1 | TRBV28 | TRBD2 | CASSLGLAGGLVNEQFF
- | TRBJ1-1 | TRBV19 | - | CASRDRLNTEAFF
- | TRBJ2-3 | TRBV9 | TRBD2 | CASSAEAGGPEDTQYF
- | TRBJ1-1 | TRBV5-4 | - | CASSKGGTEAFF
few | TRBJ1-1 | TRBV5-6 | - | CASSLAGMNTEAFF
- | TRBJ1-3 | TRBV7-9 | - | CASSLLGGAIFSGNTIYF
once | TRBJ2-7 | TRBV19 | - | CASSMLQGFHEQYF
once | TRBJ2-3 | TRBV29-1 | - | CSDLGSSTDTQYF
- | TRBJ2-3 | TRBV4-1 | - | CASSQSGTDTQYF
few | TRBJ2-2 | TRBV19 | - | CASSIVQGNTGELFF
- | TRBJ1-1 | TRBV4-1 | - | CASSQVGGGTEAFF
- | TRBJ1-5 | TRBV19 | - | CASSIVQGYNQPQHF
- | TRBJ2-3 | TRBV2 | TRBD2 | CASRALAGVTDTQYF
once | TRBJ2-7 | TRBV5-4 | TRBD1 | CASSPGQGDYEQYF
- | - | TRBV6-5 | - | CASSYAGPPYEQYF
once | TRBJ1-4 | TRBV4-1 | TRBD1 | CASSQEYRGSEKLFF
- | TRBJ1-4 | TRBV7-6 | - | CASSPGTRTEKLFF
- | TRBJ2-4 | TRBV11-2 | - | CASSFGPLAKNIQYF
- | TRBJ1-3 | TRBV11-2 | - | CASSLVSGVGNTIYF
- | TRBJ2-7 | TRBV6-1 | - | CASSESDEQYF
- | TRBJ2-1 | TRBV5-1 | TRBD2 | CASSLIAGVTYNEQFF
few | TRBJ1-1 | TRBV27 | TRBD1 | CASSPMGQGGAFF
- | TRBJ2-5 | TRBV7-9 | - | CASSLTGKETQYF
once | TRBJ1-1 | TRBV19 | - | CASSWTTSEAFF
- | TRBJ1-3 | TRBV5-8 | - | CASSSDQGSGNTIYF
- | TRBJ2-5 | TRBV28 | - | CASSTGGSETQYF
- | TRBJ2-7 | TRBV15 | - | CATSRDLMEQYF
- | TRBJ1-2 | TRBV9 | - | CASSTWGDYGYTF
- | TRBJ1-1 | TRBV6-1 | - | CASSEIGPRPTEAFF
- | TRBJ2-2 | TRBV7-9 | - | CASSLGGPQAGELFF
- | TRBJ1-4 | TRBV4-2 | TRBD1 | CASSQRTGGEDEKLFF
once | TRBJ1-1 | TRBV11-2 | TRBD1 | CASRTGGSEAFF
- | TRBJ2-7 | TRBV11-3 | - | CASSLGTSDLYEQYF